The entry that follows covers one TCR beta chain sequence. Its antigen is not identified. Once RNA had been extracted, it was reverse transcribed into cDNA to act as the sequencing template. TCRdb's copy holds only in-frame clones and misses some; the assay was immunoSEQ multiplex PCR. The profile covers approximately 210,000 clones, with under 70% appearing a single time and 4% to 4.5% taken by the ten largest. These data belong to a study of CD8+ T cells in alopecia areata. Study overall: Twice daily, treated patients received 5 to 10 mg of oral tofacitinib.

Treatment here: oral pan-JAK inhibitor, 5-10 mg twice daily. Collected material from alopecia areata patients comprised lesional scalp punch biopsies and peripheral blood. The CDR3 is made up of 15 amino acids. CDR1 is MNHEY and CDR2 is SVGAGI in the germline V gene. V lost 0 bases, J lost 4 bases, and 12 bases lay in between. Study-wide results and limits: The presence of one nonresponder keeps the tie between baseline CD8+ expansion and response uncertain. In scalp samples, resident alphabeta T cells of normal skin are also sequenced.

This clonotype was obtained from a human donor with alopecia areata. Sequences were derived from CD4+ T cells sorted from blood, sampled at week 4, from a patient treated with tofacitinib. The V and J genes are TRBV6-5 and TRBJ1-2, with D maybe TRBD1 (5 bases). CDR3 nucleotides: TGTGCCAGCAGTTACTCGAGGCCAGGGAGCTATGGCTACACCTTC. Protein: CASSYSRPGSYGYTF.